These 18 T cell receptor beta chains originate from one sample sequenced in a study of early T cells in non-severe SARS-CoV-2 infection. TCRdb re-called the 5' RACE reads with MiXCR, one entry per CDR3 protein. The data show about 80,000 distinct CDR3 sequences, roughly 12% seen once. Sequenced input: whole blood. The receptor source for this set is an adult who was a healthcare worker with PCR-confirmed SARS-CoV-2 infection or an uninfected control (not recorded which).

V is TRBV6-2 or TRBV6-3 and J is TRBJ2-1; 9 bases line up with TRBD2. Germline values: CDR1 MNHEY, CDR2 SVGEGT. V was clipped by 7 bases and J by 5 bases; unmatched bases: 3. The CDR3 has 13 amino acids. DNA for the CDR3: TGTGCCAGCAAGGCTAGCGGGGACAATGAGCAGTTCTTC. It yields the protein CASKASGDNEQFF.

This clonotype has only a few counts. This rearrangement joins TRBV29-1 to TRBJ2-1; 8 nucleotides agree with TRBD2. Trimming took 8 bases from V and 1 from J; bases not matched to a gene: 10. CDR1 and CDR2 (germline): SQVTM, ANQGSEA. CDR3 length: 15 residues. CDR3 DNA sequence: TGCAGCCCCGAGGATCGGGAGGGATCCTACAATGAGCAGTTCTTC. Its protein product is CSPEDREGSYNEQFF.

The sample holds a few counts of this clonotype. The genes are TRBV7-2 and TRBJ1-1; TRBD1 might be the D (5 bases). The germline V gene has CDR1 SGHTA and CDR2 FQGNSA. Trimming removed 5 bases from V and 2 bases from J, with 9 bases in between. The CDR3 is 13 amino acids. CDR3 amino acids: CASSRQLNTEAFF. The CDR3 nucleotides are TGTGCCAGCAGCCGACAGCTTAACACTGAAGCTTTCTTT.

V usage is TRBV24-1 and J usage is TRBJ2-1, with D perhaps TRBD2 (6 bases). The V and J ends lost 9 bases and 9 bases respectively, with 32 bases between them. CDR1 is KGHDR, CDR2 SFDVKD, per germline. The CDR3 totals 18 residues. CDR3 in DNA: TGTGCCACCTCCCAACCTCTCTCCGTAGGACTAAGGAACAGTGAGCAGTTCTTC. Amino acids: CATSQPLSVGLRNSEQFF.

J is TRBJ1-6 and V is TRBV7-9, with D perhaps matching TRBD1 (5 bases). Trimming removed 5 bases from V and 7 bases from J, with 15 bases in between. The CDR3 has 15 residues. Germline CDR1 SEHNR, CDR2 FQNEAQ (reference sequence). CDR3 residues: CASSVRVVANSPLHF. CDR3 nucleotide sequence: TGTGCCAGCAGCGTCAGGGTGGTGGCGAATTCACCCCTCCACTTT.

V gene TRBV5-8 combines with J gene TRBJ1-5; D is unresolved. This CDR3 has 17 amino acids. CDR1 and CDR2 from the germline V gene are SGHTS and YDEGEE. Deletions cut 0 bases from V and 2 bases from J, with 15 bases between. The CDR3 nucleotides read TGTGCCAGCAGCTTGGGGCAGCTACCTGGTGGCAATCAGCCCCAGCATTTT. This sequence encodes CASSLGQLPGGNQPQHF.

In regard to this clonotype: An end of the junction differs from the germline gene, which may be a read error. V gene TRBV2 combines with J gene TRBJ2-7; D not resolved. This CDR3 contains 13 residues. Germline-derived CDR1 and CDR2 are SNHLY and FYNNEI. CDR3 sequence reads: CTSSEGPSYEQYF. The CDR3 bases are TGTACCAGCAGTGAAGGTCCCTCCTACGAGCAGTACTTC. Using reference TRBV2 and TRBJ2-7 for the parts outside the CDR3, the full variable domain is EPEVTQTPSHQVTQMGQEVILRCVPISNHLYFYWYRQILGQKVEFLVSFYNNEISEKSEIFDDQFSVERPDGSNFTLKIRSTKLEDSAMYFCTSSEGPSYEQYFGPGTRLTVT.

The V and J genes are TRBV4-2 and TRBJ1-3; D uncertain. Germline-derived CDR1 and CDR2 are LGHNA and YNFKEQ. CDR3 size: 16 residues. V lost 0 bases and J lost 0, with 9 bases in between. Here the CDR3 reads CASSQEGRSSGNTIYF. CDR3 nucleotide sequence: TGTGCCAGCAGCCAAGAAGGGAGATCCTCTGGAAACACCATATATTTT.

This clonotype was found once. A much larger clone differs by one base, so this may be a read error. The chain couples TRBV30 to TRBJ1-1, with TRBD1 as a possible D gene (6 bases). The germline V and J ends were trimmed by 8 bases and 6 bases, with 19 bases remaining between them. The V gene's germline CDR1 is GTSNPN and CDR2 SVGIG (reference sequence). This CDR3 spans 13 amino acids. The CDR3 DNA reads TGTGCCCGGGCCCGAACAGGGATTCCTGAAGCTTTCTTT. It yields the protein CARARTGIPEAFF.

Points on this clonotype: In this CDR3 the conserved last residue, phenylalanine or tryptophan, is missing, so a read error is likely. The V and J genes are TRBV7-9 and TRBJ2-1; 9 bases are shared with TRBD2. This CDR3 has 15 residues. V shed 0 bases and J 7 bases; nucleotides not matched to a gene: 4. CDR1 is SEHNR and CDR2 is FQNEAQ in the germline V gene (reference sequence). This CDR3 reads CASSLAGREGNEQFS. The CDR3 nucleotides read TGTGCCAGCAGCTTAGCGGGGCGGGAGGGTAATGAGCAGTTCTCC.

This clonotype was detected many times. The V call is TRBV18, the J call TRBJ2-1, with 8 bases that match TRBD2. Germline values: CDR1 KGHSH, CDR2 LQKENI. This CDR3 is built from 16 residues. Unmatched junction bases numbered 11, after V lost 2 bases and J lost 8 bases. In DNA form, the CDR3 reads TGTGCCAGCTCACCAGGAAGAAGCGGGAGTACGGATGAGCAGTTCTTC. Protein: CASSPGRSGSTDEQFF.

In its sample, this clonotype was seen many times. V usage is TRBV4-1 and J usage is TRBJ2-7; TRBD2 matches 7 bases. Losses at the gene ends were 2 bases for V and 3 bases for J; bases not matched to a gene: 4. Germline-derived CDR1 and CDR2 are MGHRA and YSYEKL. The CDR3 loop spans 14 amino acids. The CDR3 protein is CASSQFERDYEQYF. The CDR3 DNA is TGCGCCAGCAGCCAATTTGAGCGGGACTACGAGCAGTACTTC.

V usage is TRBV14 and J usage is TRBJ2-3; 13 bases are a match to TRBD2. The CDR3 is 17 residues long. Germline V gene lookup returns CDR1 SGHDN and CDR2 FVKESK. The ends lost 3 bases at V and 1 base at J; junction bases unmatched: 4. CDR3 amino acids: CASSHAGLAGGTDTQYF. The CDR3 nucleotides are TGTGCCAGCAGCCACGCTGGACTAGCGGGAGGCACAGATACGCAGTATTTT.

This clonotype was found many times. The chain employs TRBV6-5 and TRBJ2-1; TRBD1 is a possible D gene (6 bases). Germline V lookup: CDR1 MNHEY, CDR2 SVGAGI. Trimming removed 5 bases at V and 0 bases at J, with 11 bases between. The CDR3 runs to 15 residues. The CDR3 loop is CASSVRDNSYNEQFF. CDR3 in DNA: TGTGCCAGCAGTGTCCGGGACAACTCCTACAATGAGCAGTTCTTC.

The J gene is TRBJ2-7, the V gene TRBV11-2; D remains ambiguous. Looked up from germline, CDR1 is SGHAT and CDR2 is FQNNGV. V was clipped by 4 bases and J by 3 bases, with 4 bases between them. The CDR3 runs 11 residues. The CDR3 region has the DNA TGTGCCAGCAGCTCCATCTACGAGCAGTACTTC. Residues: CASSSIYEQYF.

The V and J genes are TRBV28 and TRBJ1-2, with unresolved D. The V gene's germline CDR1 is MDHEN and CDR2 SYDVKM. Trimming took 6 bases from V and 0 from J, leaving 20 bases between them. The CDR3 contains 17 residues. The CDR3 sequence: CASSSWEPGWANYGYTF. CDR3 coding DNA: TGTGCCAGCAGCTCTTGGGAACCCGGCTGGGCTAACTATGGCTACACCTTC.

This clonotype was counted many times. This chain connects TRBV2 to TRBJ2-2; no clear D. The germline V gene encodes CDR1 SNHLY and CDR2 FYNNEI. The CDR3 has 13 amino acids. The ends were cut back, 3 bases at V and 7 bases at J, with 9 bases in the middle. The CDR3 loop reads CASSEVLHGELFF. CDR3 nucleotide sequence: TGTGCCAGCAGTGAGGTACTGCACGGGGAGCTGTTTTTT.

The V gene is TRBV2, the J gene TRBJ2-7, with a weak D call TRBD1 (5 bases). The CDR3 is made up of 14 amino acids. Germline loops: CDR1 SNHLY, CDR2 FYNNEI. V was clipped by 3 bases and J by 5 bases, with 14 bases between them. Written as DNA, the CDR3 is TGTGCCAGCAGTGAGAAGGGGCGCTTCGACGAGCAGTACTTC. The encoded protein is CASSEKGRFDEQYF.